Listed below are T cell receptor beta chains from one sample, sequenced in a study of T cell repertoires in ileal Crohn's disease. Sequenced by immunoSEQ multiplex PCR; TCRdb stores in-frame clones only, minus some. The sample includes some 27,000 clones, around 77% of them seen just once. Source material: ileal tissue. Every receptor here comes from an adult with Crohn's disease. CDR3s include the opening cysteine and the closing phenylalanine or tryptophan. Each record gives: J gene, D gene, V gene, clone size, CDR3 protein, CDR3 DNA. A D gene is named only where the DNA matches it firmly. Some rows mark clone size as missing; the rest say once, few, many or name a class of expanded clone.

TRBJ2-1	TRBD2	TRBV6-5	.	CASSSRLAVANEQFF	TGTGCCAGCAGTTCTCGACTAGCGGTGGCCAATGAGCAGTTCTTC
TRBJ2-2	.	TRBV5-1	few	CASSLGPGDYTGELFF	TGCGCCAGCAGCTTGGGCCCAGGTGATTACACCGGGGAGCTGTTTTTT
TRBJ2-7	TRBD2	TRBV7-2	.	CASSLAPAGGPPYEQYF	TGTGCCAGCAGCTTAGCCCCGGCGGGAGGTCCCCCCTACGAGCAGTACTTC
TRBJ2-3	.	TRBV4-1	.	CASSLHAAGAVTDTQYF	TGCGCCAGCAGCCTTCACGCCGCAGGAGCGGTCACAGATACGCAGTATTTT
TRBJ2-7	.	TRBV2	.	CASSEGLAGFIYEQYF	TGTGCCAGCAGTGAAGGACTTGCGGGGTTTATCTACGAGCAGTACTTC
TRBJ2-1	.	TRBV7-6	.	CASSFLTGDSYNEQFF	TGTGCCAGCAGCTTCCTTACGGGAGACTCCTACAATGAGCAGTTCTTC
TRBJ2-3	TRBD2	TRBV6-1	.	CASSEADLAGGADTQYF	TGTGCCAGCAGTGAAGCGGATCTAGCGGGAGGAGCAGATACGCAGTATTTT
TRBJ1-5	TRBD1	TRBV6-1	.	CASSWTGGYDQPQHF	TGTGCCAGCAGTTGGACAGGGGGATACGATCAGCCCCAGCATTTT
TRBJ1-5	.	TRBV5-5	few	CASSSAGRQPQHF	TGTGCCAGCAGCTCCGCGGGGAGGCAGCCCCAGCATTTT
TRBJ1-1	.	TRBV10-1	.	CAAQLRGTEAFF	TGCGCCGCCCAATTAAGGGGGACTGAAGCTTTCTTT
TRBJ1-3	.	TRBV4-2	.	CASSQDGGTGNTIYF	TGTGCCAGCAGCCAAGATGGAGGGACTGGAAACACCATATATTTT
TRBJ2-6	TRBD1	TRBV18	.	CASSPSDRGGGARTVSGANVLTF	TGTGCCAGCTCACCCTCGGACAGGGGGGGTGGGGCTAGAACCGTCTCTGGGGCCAACGTCCTGACTTTC
TRBJ1-5	.	TRBV6-5	.	CASSYTRTAEPQHF	TGTGCCAGCAGTTACACCAGGACAGCCGAGCCCCAGCATTTT
TRBJ1-6	.	TRBV7-9	.	CASSRGYNSPLHF	TGTGCCAGCAGCCGGGGGTATAATTCACCCCTCCACTTT
TRBJ2-3	.	TRBV7-2	once	CASNPGGRRTDTQYF	TGTGCCAGCAACCCGGGGGGCAGACGCACAGATACGCAGTATTTT
TRBJ1-2	.	TRBV6-6	.	CASRRTEGLYYYGYTF	TGTGCCAGCAGGCGCACGGAGGGGCTGTACTACTATGGCTACACCTTC
TRBJ1-1	.	TRBV7-3	.	CASSLGPGMNTEAFF	TGTGCCAGCAGCTTAGGTCCGGGAATGAACACTGAAGCTTTCTTT
TRBJ2-1	.	TRBV29-1	.	CSVPTAGRYNEQFF	TGCAGCGTGCCCACGGCGGGCCGATACAATGAGCAGTTCTTC
TRBJ2-5	TRBD2	TRBV7-2	once	CASRARLAGVETQYF	TGTGCCAGCAGGGCAAGACTAGCGGGAGTAGAGACCCAGTACTTC
TRBJ2-7	TRBD2	TRBV7-6	.	CASSLLAGEGEQYF	TGTGCCAGCAGCCTCTTAGCGGGAGAGGGCGAGCAGTACTTC
TRBJ2-7	TRBD2	TRBV12-5	.	CASGLLAGPYEQYF	TGTGCTAGTGGTTTACTAGCGGGACCCTACGAGCAGTACTTC
TRBJ2-3	.	TRBV7-9	.	CASSLDSRTDTQYF	TGTGCCAGCAGCTTAGACAGCCGCACAGATACGCAGTATTTT
TRBJ1-2	TRBD1	TRBV19	once	CASSEGQSYGYTF	TGTGCCAGTAGCGAGGGACAGTCCTATGGCTACACCTTC
TRBJ2-7	.	TRBV18	.	CASSEDYEQYF	TGTGCCAGCTCAGAAGATTACGAGCAGTACTTC
TRBJ1-1	.	TRBV10-3	.	CASAMNMNTEAFF	TGTGCCTCCGCAATGAACATGAACACTGAAGCTTTCTTT
TRBJ1-2	.	TRBV7-8	few	CASSQSIQGAFYGYTF	TGTGCCAGCAGCCAATCTATCCAGGGCGCATTTTATGGCTACACCTTC
TRBJ1-5	.	TRBV7-3	few	CASSFGHNQPQHF	TGTGCCAGCAGCTTTGGACACAATCAGCCCCAGCATTTT
TRBJ1-1	TRBD1	TRBV6-1	.	CASRPGQGTEAFF	TGTGCCAGCAGGCCGGGACAGGGAACTGAAGCTTTCTTT
TRBJ2-1	TRBD2	TRBV4-2	.	CASSQETSGAINEQFF	TGTGCCAGCAGCCAAGAAACTAGCGGGGCAATCAATGAGCAGTTCTTC
TRBJ2-3	.	TRBV29-1	.	CSVGHNTDTQYF	TGCAGCGTTGGACACAACACAGATACGCAGTATTTT
TRBJ1-1	TRBD1	TRBV19	.	CASITRGLGEAFF	TGTGCCAGTATAACCAGGGGGCTTGGTGAAGCTTTCTTT
TRBJ1-2	TRBD1	TRBV6-1	once	CASNPGQPSSGYTF	TGTGCCAGCAACCCGGGACAGCCCTCCTCGGGCTACACCTTC
TRBJ2-7	.	TRBV30	.	CAWSVAVSNEQYF	TGTGCCTGGAGTGTTGCGGTTTCGAACGAGCAGTACTTC
TRBJ1-2	.	TRBV6-1	.	CASSDTGTIYGYTF	TGTGCCAGCAGTGATACCGGGACAATTTATGGCTACACCTTC
TRBJ2-7	.	TRBV5-6	once	CASSFGLTSSYEQYF	TGTGCCAGCAGCTTCGGACTGACGAGCTCCTACGAGCAGTACTTC
TRBJ2-1	.	TRBV29-1	.	CSVEVRGKYEQFF	TGCAGCGTTGAAGTTAGGGGGAAGTATGAGCAGTTCTTC
TRBJ1-3	.	TRBV5-5	.	CASSLPGQVSGNTIYF	TGTGCCAGCAGCTTACCGGGACAAGTCTCTGGAAACACCATATATTTT
TRBJ2-3	.	TRBV15	.	CATSSEHLSFYTQYF	TGTGCCACCAGCAGCGAACACCTTAGCTTCTATACGCAGTATTTT
TRBJ2-5	TRBD2	TRBV4-3	once	CASSQALAGGLETQYF	TGCGCCAGCAGCCAGGCCCTAGCGGGGGGGCTCGAGACCCAGTACTTC
TRBJ1-4	TRBD1	TRBV7-9	.	CASSPRGPGQGGEKLFF	TGTGCCAGCAGCCCAAGGGGCCCGGGACAGGGGGGTGAAAAACTGTTTTTT